This T cell receptor beta chain came from a study of T cell responses to AZD1222 COVID-19 vaccine (dated by TCRdb to about 2021). General notes on the study: AZD1222 recipients whose second dose came at about 4 weeks and those whose second dose came at about 12 weeks were combined into one group, since spike-specific TCR depth and breadth did not differ between the two schedules. Trial participants were enrolled by age into 18-55, 56-69 and 70-plus year subgroups, with about 150, 28 and 57 TCR-sequenced participants respectively. TCR sequencing was performed for 230 to 250 trial participants, of whom some 200 were given two doses of AZD1222 and around 26 were given two doses of MenACWY control vaccine.

The paper as a whole reports these results and caveats: In the small 56-69-year group, the increase in depth fell short of significance, most likely because of low power. Conclusions about previously exposed vaccinees are limited because only a handful of AZD1222 recipients were SARS-CoV-2 seropositive at baseline. Participants were mostly white British, with more females than males. The authors suggested clonal diversity may have been underestimated. Nearly half of unique spike-specific TCRs reportedly recognized epitopes outside regions mutated in the B.1.351 and B.1.1.7 variants. Because no day 14 peak-response samples were available, repertoires were characterized only after the peak T cell response. A significant rise in spike-specific TCR breadth and depth was observed after two AZD1222 doses relative to day 0 and relative to MenACWY recipients. The whole spike protein was spanned by vaccine-associated CD4 TCRs, and dominant responses were seen in regions 160-218 and 743-854.

The intended sense of this specimen's time point label: baseline before first vaccination. Vaccinee samples came from UK trials COV001 and COV002, including a single-blind randomized controlled phase 2/3 trial of AZD1222 (ChAdOx1 nCoV-19) in healthy adults. Trial participant PBMC samples were collected at day 0 and day 28 after the second dose for TCRbeta chain sequencing. Comment on this clone: It has no known antigen specificity. No quality values exist for individual bases; no much larger clone is one base distant.

The CDR3 regions of human TCRbeta chains were subjected to immunosequencing. The published analysis was carried out like this. TCRs in the repertoires were compared against a reference library of SARS-CoV-2-specific TCRs that had been generated with the MIRA antigen-specificity platform. Breadth meant the fraction of unique TCRs that were SARS-CoV-2-associated, whereas depth meant the fraction of total T cells that were SARS-CoV-2-associated. Using the MIRA data, each spike-specific TCR was assigned both to the spike region to which the TCR was reactive and to a CD4 or CD8 class. Log10-transformed breadth and depth values were compared by one-way ANOVA with Sidak's multiple comparisons tests. Drawn from immuneACCESS, this table holds only the in-frame rearrangements with V and J called that TCRdb kept. Clones are partly lost; checked studies trace under half to an unresolved V gene and leave the rest unexplained. For V, J and clone size, that table is used; D and trimming come from the DNA. Counted in this sample were some 130,000 clones; roughly 89% of them appeared once. The biggest ten clones account for about 1.9% of the sample.

Counted from cysteine to phenylalanine, this CDR3 has 14 amino acids. Just CDR3 DNA is preserved here, 42 bases in frame from base 1. Per the germline V gene (reference sequence), LNHDA is the CDR1 and SQIVND is the CDR2. The V and J ends are trimmed by 6 bases and 7 bases, leaving 17 bases between them. The rearrangement joined TRBV19 to TRBJ2-3; TRBD2 is perhaps the D gene, given 5 matching bases. The TCR comes from an adult in good health. Sample: peripheral blood, taken on day 0 of AZD1222 vaccination. The nucleotides are TGTGCCAGTAGCCCCTCTAGCTTTGGTTATACGCAGTATTTT. It translates to CASSPSSFGYTQYF.